This T cell receptor beta chain was recovered during a study of cytomegalovirus exposure and HLA in healthy donors. Study observations and caveats: What a later analysis showed was that several of the most significant clusters appeared linked to common viral pathogens. Judged likely to be a sequencing artifact was a cluster of highly shared sequence variants.

PCR involved 60 Vbeta and 13 Jbeta primers. TCRdb keeps only in-frame clones here, not all; method: immunoSEQ multiplex PCR. There are under 150,000 clones in the sample; around three quarters occur only once, and over 1.5% lies in the top ten. The CDR3 is 14 amino acids. V lost 4 bases to trimming and J lost 3 bases, with 14 bases between them. Germline V gene sequence: CDR1 SGDLS, CDR2 YYNGEE. Comment on this clone: As yet, its antigen is unknown.

Sequencing used PBMCs. The TCR comes from a woman in her forties or fifties in good health and CMV-seronegative. The chain employs TRBV9 and TRBJ2-7, with unresolved D. This CDR3 reads CASSPRGEGYEQYF. In nucleotides, the CDR3 is TGTGCCAGCAGCCCTCGCGGAGAAGGCTACGAGCAGTACTTC.